This T cell receptor (beta chain) was identified during a study of Graves' ophthalmopathy and Graves' hyperthyroidism. A remark on this clonotype: What it binds is not known.

The CDR3 has 13 residues. V was clipped by 6 bases and J by 5 bases; unmatched bases: 3. CDR1 is ENHRY and CDR2 is SYGVKD in the germline V gene. Investigators amplified TCR beta CDR3 regions from RNA transcripts. The workflow started with a first-round RT-PCR run with HTBI primers and then moved on to a second-round multiplex PCR. Each CDR3 protein gets one entry after TCRdb re-called the multiplex PCR reads with MiXCR. The data show more than 550,000 distinct CDR3 sequences, about 40% seen once. Study results and limitations: The model flagged ophthalmopathy progression at 55% to 71% sensitivity and around 72% specificity.

CAS ≥3, NOSPECS ≥4, moderate-to-severe activity and duration under 3 months marked donors with ophthalmopathy. Patients with other autoimmune diseases, uncontrolled infections, pregnancy or lactation were excluded. Patients were diagnosed from clinical symptoms, serum thyroxine, TRAb, thyroid ultrasound and orbital computed tomography. The source is an adult man with Graves' ophthalmopathy. Sample: peripheral blood. This sequence joins TRBV10-3 and TRBJ1-2, with 10 bases that match TRBD1. Here the CDR3 reads CAIRGQGSYGYTF. The CDR3 bases are TGTGCCATCAGGGGACAGGGGAGTTATGGCTACACCTTC.